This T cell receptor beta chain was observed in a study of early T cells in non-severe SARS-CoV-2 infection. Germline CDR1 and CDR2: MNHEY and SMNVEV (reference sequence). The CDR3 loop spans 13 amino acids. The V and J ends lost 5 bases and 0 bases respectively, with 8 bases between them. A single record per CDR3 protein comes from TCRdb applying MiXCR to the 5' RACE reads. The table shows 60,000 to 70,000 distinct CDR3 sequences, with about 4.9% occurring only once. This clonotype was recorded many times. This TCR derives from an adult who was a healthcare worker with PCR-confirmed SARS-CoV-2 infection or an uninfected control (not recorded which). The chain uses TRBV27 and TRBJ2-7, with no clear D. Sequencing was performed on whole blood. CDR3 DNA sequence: TGTGCCAGCAGTCCGCAGGTCTCCTACGAGCAGTACTTC. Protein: CASSPQVSYEQYF.